The sequence of this T cell receptor beta chain was determined in a study of blood T cell repertoires in COVID-19 (dated by TCRdb to about 2020). Study-wide context: Collaborator samples came from the United States, Italy and Spain and covered acute and convalescent phases of COVID-19. The samples were drawn from two sources: the first 160 participants of the ongoing ImmuneRACE study, and 950 to 1,500 subjects contributed by 6 global collaborators. The repertoires were made available in a free public database intended to serve as a resource for research on the immune response to SARS-CoV-2. The prospective study material was composed of cDNA or gDNA derived from T cells, B-cell-depleted T cells, or PBMCs. HLA class I and class II types, where available, came from metadata supplied by the sample provider rather than from assay-based typing. The sample metadata nearly always contained a de-identified subject ID, COVID-19 status, age in years and sex. Deeply sampled blood TCRbeta repertoires from subjects exposed to, actively infected with, or recovered from COVID-19 were included in the dataset.

Whole blood was collected in K2EDTA tubes by collaborating institutions according to the institutions' own protocols. For TCRbeta analysis, collaborator samples were shipped as frozen whole blood, as isolated PBMCs, or as DNA extracted from either sample type. The immunoSEQ Assay, a bias-controlled multiplex PCR, was used to amplify TCRbeta CDR3 regions from genomic DNA. The paper's processing steps were these. Within the assay, amplification of reference gene primers was used to estimate how many nucleated cells each sample contained. To quantify the absolute abundance of each unique TCRbeta CDR3 rearrangement, sequence reads were collapsed and filtered. For each sample, productive Simpson clonality was calculated by taking the square root of Simpson's diversity index across productive rearrangements. Sourced from immuneACCESS, this table was stored by TCRdb with only in-frame sequences that have V and J called. A share of the clones is absent; for the studies checked, an unresolved V gene accounts for under half, and the remainder has no known explanation. V and J calls and clone size are copied from that table; D and trimming were computed from the DNA. Here the sample has about 68,000 clones; approximately 92% occur a single time. Of the sample, 6.9% is held by the ten largest clones.

The CDR3 spans 16 residues, from the cysteine through the phenylalanine. The CDR3 DNA has 48 bases and is translated from base 1. Taken from the germline V gene, the CDR1 and CDR2 loops are MGHDK and SYGVNS. V is cut back by 6 bases and J by 1 base, with 9 bases in the junction unmatched. Here is what the overall study found, with its caveats: How much clinical and demographic metadata was included differed by source and by participant, and the metadata was provided uncurated.

With respect to this clone: The antigen it binds to is not known. The record has no base qualities; no much larger clone is one base away.

The clonotype comes from a human donor in a cohort sampled during active COVID-19. The sample was peripheral blood. The receptor chain draws on TRBV25-1 and TRBJ1-2, with TRBD1 matching 9 junction bases. The DNA sequence reads TGTGCCAGCAGCGCCGGACAGGGGACCCATAACTATGGCTACACCTTC. Its translation is CASSAGQGTHNYGYTF.